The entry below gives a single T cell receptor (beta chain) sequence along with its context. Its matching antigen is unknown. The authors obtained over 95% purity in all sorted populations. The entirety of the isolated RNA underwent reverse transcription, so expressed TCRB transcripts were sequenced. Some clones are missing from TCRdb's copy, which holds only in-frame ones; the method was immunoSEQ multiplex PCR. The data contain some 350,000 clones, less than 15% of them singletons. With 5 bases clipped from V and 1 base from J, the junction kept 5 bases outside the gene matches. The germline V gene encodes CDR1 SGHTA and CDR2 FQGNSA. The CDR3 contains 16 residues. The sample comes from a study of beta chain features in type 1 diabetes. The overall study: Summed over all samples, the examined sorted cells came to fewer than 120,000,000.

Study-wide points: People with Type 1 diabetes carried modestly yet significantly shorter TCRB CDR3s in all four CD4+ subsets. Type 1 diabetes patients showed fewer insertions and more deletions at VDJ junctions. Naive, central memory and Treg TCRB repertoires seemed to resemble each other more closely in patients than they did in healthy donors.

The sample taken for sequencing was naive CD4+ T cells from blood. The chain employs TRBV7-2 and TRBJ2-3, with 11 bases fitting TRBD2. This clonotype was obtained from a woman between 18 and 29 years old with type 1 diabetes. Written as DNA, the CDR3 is TGTGCCAGCAGCCCAAATAGCGGGAGGGGCACAGATACGCAGTATTTT. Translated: CASSPNSGRGTDTQYF.